These 11 T cell receptor beta chains came from one sample sequenced in a study of cytotoxic CD8 clonotypes in ibrutinib-treated CLL. Data came from immunoSEQ multiplex PCR; TCRdb stores just in-frame clones and leaves some out. The sample holds 150,000 to 250,000 clones, 55% to 85% seen once. Source: PBMCs, taken after 24 months of ibrutinib treatment. Source of these receptors: a human donor with chronic lymphocytic leukemia.

The rearrangement links TRBV11-3 to TRBJ2-1; D uncertain. The CDR3 has 14 residues. V was shortened by 1 base and J by 4 bases, with 8 bases between the two germline ends. Germline loops: CDR1 SGHNT, CDR2 YENEEA. This chain's CDR3 is CASSLGSQYNEQFF. CDR3 nucleotide sequence: TGTGCCAGCAGCTTAGGATCCCAGTACAATGAGCAGTTCTTC. Using reference TRBV11-3 and TRBJ2-1 for the parts outside the CDR3, the full variable domain is EAGVVQSPRYKIIEKKQPVAFWCNPISGHNTLYWYLQNLGQGPELLIRYENEEAVDDSQLPKDRFSAERLKGVDSTLKIQPAELGDSAVYLCASSLGSQYNEQFFGPGTRLTVL.

V and J are TRBV5-4 and TRBJ2-7, with unresolved D. This CDR3 comprises 15 residues. Trimming removed 4 bases at V and 2 bases at J, with 16 bases between. Germline loops: CDR1 SGHNT, CDR2 YYREEE (reference sequence). As DNA, the CDR3 is TGTGCCAGCAGCCCGGCGGTAACTCCGGCCTACGAGCAGTACTTC. Its protein product is CASSPAVTPAYEQYF.

The gene calls are TRBV15 and TRBJ2-5; 13 nucleotides align to TRBD2. Germline CDR1 reads LNHNV; CDR2 reads YYDKDF (reference sequence). V trimming: 7 bases; J trimming: 5 bases; junction bases outside the gene matches: 7. The CDR3 runs 15 residues. Written as DNA, the CDR3 is TGTGCCACCACCCTACTAGCGGGAGGGGGGGAGACCCAGTACTTC. The encoded protein is CATTLLAGGGETQYF.

The chain combines TRBV7-3 with TRBJ2-1; D unclear. The CDR3 is 13 residues long. The V end was cut by 5 bases, the J end by 6 bases, with 11 bases between. Germline-derived CDR1 and CDR2 are SGHTA and FQGTGA. Here the CDR3 reads CASSPTRFNEQFF. CDR3 in DNA: TGTGCCAGCAGCCCAACAAGGTTCAATGAGCAGTTCTTC.

The table lists this clone with a few counts. Other DNA sequences within the sample encode an identical CDR3. The CDR3 is CASSVVASTDTQYF. The CDR3 DNA reads TGTGCCAGCAGCGTAGTGGCTAGCACAGATACGCAGTATTTT. This chain uses TRBV9 with TRBJ2-3; D is ambiguous. The V end lost 0 bases, the J end lost 0 bases, and 5 bases lay between the germline ends. The CDR3 is made up of 14 amino acids. CDR1 and CDR2 from the germline V gene are SGDLS and YYNGEE.

The chain links TRBV28 to TRBJ2-3, with 9 bases lining up with TRBD1. The CDR3 spans 15 residues. Germline lookup yields CDR1 MDHEN and CDR2 SYDVKM. V was pared by 4 bases and J by 5 bases, with 7 bases of the junction left unmatched. The CDR3 protein is CASSSRDRVVDTQYF. CDR3 sequence (DNA): TGTGCCAGCAGTTCCCGGGACAGGGTTGTAGATACGCAGTATTTT.

This clone was counted a few times. V and J are TRBV27 and TRBJ2-7, with TRBD2 identical over 7 bases. Germline CDR1 MNHEY, CDR2 SMNVEV (reference sequence). The CDR3 is 13 residues long. V lost 2 bases to trimming and J lost 5 bases; unmatched junction nucleotides: 3. CDR3 sequence: CASSLAGAHEQYF. The CDR3 coding sequence is TGTGCCAGCAGTTTAGCGGGAGCCCACGAGCAGTACTTC.

The rearrangement uses TRBV9 and TRBJ2-3; 9 bases match TRBD2. V shed 0 bases and J 5 bases; nucleotides not matched to a gene: 7. The CDR3 has 16 residues. Germline loops: CDR1 SGDLS, CDR2 YYNGEE. The CDR3 bases are TGTGCCAGCAGCGTAGGGTTAGCGGGAGTTCGAGATACGCAGTATTTT. Amino acid sequence: CASSVGLAGVRDTQYF.

This chain connects TRBV4-3 to TRBJ1-3, with D possibly TRBD1 on 5 matching bases. The germline CDR1 and CDR2 sequences are LGHNA and YSLEER. The CDR3 has 15 amino acids. The ends were cut back, 5 bases at V and 3 bases at J, with 14 bases in the middle. CDR3 DNA: TGCGCCAGCAGCGCCAGGGTTATTTTTGGAAACACCATATATTTT. As protein: CASSARVIFGNTIYF.

The J gene is TRBJ1-1, the V gene TRBV9, with TRBD1 as a possible D gene (6 bases). The CDR3 extends over 14 amino acids. Germline V gene data show CDR1 as SGDLS and CDR2 as YYNGEE. Trimming pared 4 bases from V and 1 base from J, leaving 11 bases between. The CDR3 region has the DNA TGTGCCAGCAGCCGGGGGCAGGGGAACACTGAAGCTTTCTTT. Encoded protein: CASSRGQGNTEAFF.

This chain joins TRBV7-2 and TRBJ2-7, with D perhaps TRBD2 (5 bases). Germline CDR1 SGHTA, CDR2 FQGNSA. The germline V and J ends were trimmed by 5 bases and 1 base, with 9 bases remaining between them. CDR3 length equals 13 residues. CDR3 DNA sequence: TGTGCCAGCAGCGCCTCGGGATCCTACGAGCAGTACTTC. The encoded protein is CASSASGSYEQYF.